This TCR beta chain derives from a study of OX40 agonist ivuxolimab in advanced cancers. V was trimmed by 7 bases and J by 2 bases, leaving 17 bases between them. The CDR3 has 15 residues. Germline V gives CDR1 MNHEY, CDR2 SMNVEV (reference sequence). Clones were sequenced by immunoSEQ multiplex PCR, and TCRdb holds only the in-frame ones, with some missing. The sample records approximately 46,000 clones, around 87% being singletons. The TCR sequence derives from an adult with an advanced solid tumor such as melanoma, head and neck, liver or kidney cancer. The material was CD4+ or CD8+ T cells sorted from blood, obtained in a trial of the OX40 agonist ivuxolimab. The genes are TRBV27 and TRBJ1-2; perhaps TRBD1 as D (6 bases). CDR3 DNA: TGTGCCAGCAAAAGGGCGGGGGCTGGGAACTATGGCTACACCTTC. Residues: CASKRAGAGNYGYTF.